This entry concerns a single T cell receptor (beta chain). The antigen remains unidentified. These data come from a study of shared clonotypes between healthy human individuals. Clones were read by immunoSEQ multiplex PCR, and TCRdb kept only the in-frame ones, dropping some. This sample yields hundreds of thousands of clones, of which roughly four fifths are seen a single time; 12% belongs to the top ten. Per the germline V gene, CDR1 is GTSNPN and CDR2 is SVGIG (reference sequence). V lost 0 bases and J lost 8, with 8 bases in between. CDR3 size: 12 residues. Study findings and constraints: In having few donors, the study represented limited genetic and exposure-history diversity.

The source is a woman aged 40-49 years in good health. Some clones in this sample may be carry-over from other donors' samples. Sequences were obtained from PBMCs. V gene TRBV30 combines with J gene TRBJ2-1; D is ambiguous. The CDR3 region has the DNA TGTGCCTGGAGTGTACGAGGAGATGAGCAGTTCTTC. As protein: CAWSVRGDEQFF.